The next 18 T cell receptor beta chains were all read from a single sample in a study of cytomegalovirus exposure and HLA in healthy donors. PCR was performed using 60 Vbeta and 13 Jbeta primers. TCRdb's copy holds only in-frame clones and misses some; the assay was immunoSEQ multiplex PCR. The sample consists of more than 95,000 clones, 70% to 85% of them appearing once. Sequenced sample: PBMCs. Every receptor here comes from a man aged 50 to 60 in good health and CMV-seropositive.

The rearrangement joins TRBV5-1 to TRBJ2-7, with D possibly matching TRBD2 (6 bases). The CDR3 length is 12 residues. Trimming shortened V by 2 bases and J by 9 bases, and 12 bases separated the two germline ends. Germline V CDR1 and CDR2: SGHRS, YFSETQ. The CDR3 DNA is TGCGCCAGCAGCTTTAATGAGGGAGGGCAGTACTTC. Translation: CASSFNEGGQYF.

This clone showed up just once. The rearrangement links TRBV6-5 to TRBJ2-7; 9 nucleotides match TRBD2. Germline loops: CDR1 MNHEY, CDR2 SVGAGI. This CDR3 contains 15 residues. V lost 4 bases, J lost 3 bases, and 7 bases stayed unmatched. This chain's CDR3 is CASSLSGTSHYEQYF. In DNA form, the CDR3 reads TGTGCCAGCAGTTTATCCGGGACTAGCCACTACGAGCAGTACTTC.

V is TRBV7-8 and J is TRBJ1-5; possibly TRBD1 for D (6 bases). The CDR3 covers 15 residues. With 2 bases removed from V and 2 bases from J, the gap between germline ends came to 10 bases. Germline-derived CDR1 and CDR2 are SGHVS and FQNEAQ. Written as DNA, the CDR3 is TGTGCCAGCAGCTTATCGACAGGCGGCAATCAGCCCCAGCATTTT. Protein product: CASSLSTGGNQPQHF.

The rearrangement links TRBV15 to TRBJ2-6, with 9 bases identical to TRBD1. CDR3 length: 18 residues. Germline V gene lookup returns CDR1 LNHNV and CDR2 YYDKDF (reference sequence). After removal of 4 bases from V and 0 bases from J, the junction contained 7 bases not matched to a gene. Written as DNA, the CDR3 is TGTGCCACCAGCACAGGACAGGGGCCCCGCTCTGGGGCCAACGTCCTGACTTTC. Translating it yields CATSTGQGPRSGANVLTF.

The chain carries TRBV14 and TRBJ2-2; D may be TRBD2 (6 bases). Trimming stripped 4 bases from V and 7 bases from J, with 16 bases between. The CDR3 has 15 residues. The germline V gene encodes CDR1 SGHDN and CDR2 FVKESK. The CDR3 loop reads CASSPQAGGGGELFF. The CDR3 bases are TGTGCCAGCAGCCCTCAGGCCGGGGGTGGCGGGGAGCTGTTTTTT. The complete variable domain, with remaining parts taken from reference TRBV14 and TRBJ2-2, reads EAGVTQFPSHSVIEKGQTVTLRCDPISGHDNLYWYRRVMGKEIKFLLHFVKESKQDESGMPNNRFLAERTGGTYSTLKVQPAELEDSGVYFCASSPQAGGGGELFFGEGSRLTVL.

The chain couples TRBV7-2 to TRBJ2-3; 11 bases are shared with TRBD2. CDR1 and CDR2 (germline): SGHTA, FQGNSA. The CDR3 contains 16 residues. V lost 6 bases and J lost 2; bases outside the gene matches: 7. CDR3 amino acids: CASRAGTSGLTDTQYF. In DNA, the CDR3 is TGTGCCAGCAGGGCCGGGACTAGCGGACTCACAGATACGCAGTATTTT. Full variable domain (missing parts from reference TRBV7-2 and TRBJ2-3): GAGVSQSPSNKVTEKGKDVELRCDPISGHTALYWYRQSLGQGLEFLIYFQGNSAPDKSGLPSDRFSAERTGGSVSTLTIQRTQQEDSAVYLCASRAGTSGLTDTQYFGPGTRLTVL.

The chain has TRBV5-1 and TRBJ2-7; D gene ambiguous. CDR3 length equals 14 residues. Trimming took off 5 bases at V and 2 bases at J, with 14 bases between the two ends. The V gene's germline CDR1 is SGHRS and CDR2 YFSETQ. The CDR3 is CASSGQPYAYEQYF. In DNA, the CDR3 is TGCGCCAGCAGTGGGCAACCCTACGCCTACGAGCAGTACTTC.

CDR3 amino acids: CASSLGRGSLTTEAFF. The CDR3 region has the DNA TGTGCCAGCAGCCTGGGGAGGGGTTCCCTTACCACTGAAGCTTTCTTT. This chain links TRBV5-6 with TRBJ1-1; TRBD1 might be the D (5 bases). The length of the CDR3 is 16 residues. Germline CDR1 is SGHDT and CDR2 is YYEEEE. The V gene lost 4 bases and the J gene lost 4 bases, with 20 bases spanning the gap.

This clone appeared a single time. V is TRBV30 and J is TRBJ1-5; tentative D call: TRBD1 (5 bases). The CDR3 has 13 amino acids. Trimming shortened V by 5 bases and J by 5 bases, and 13 bases separated the two germline ends. Germline loops: CDR1 GTSNPN, CDR2 SVGIG (reference sequence). CDR3 nucleotide sequence: TGTGCCTGGGGGTGGGGCGGGGATCAGCCCCAGCATTTT. It yields the protein CAWGWGGDQPQHF. Filled out from reference TRBV30 and TRBJ1-5, the complete variable domain reads SQTIHQWPATLVQPVGSPLSLECTVEGTSNPNLYWYRQAAGRGLQLLFYSVGIGQISSEVPQNLSASRPQDRQFILSSKKLLLSDSGFYLCAWGWGGDQPQHFGDGTRLSIL.

The chain is built from TRBV19 and TRBJ1-5, with 11 bases that match TRBD1. The CDR3 has 15 amino acids. Germline trimming cut 3 bases from V and 5 bases from J; bases unmatched to any gene: 3. Looked up from germline, CDR1 is LNHDA and CDR2 is SQIVND (reference sequence). The DNA of the CDR3 is TGTGCCAGTAGTATTGGGACAGGGGGACATCAGCCCCAGCATTTT. This codes for CASSIGTGGHQPQHF. Based on the CDR3 plus reference TRBV19 and TRBJ1-5, the full variable domain is DGGITQSPKYLFRKEGQNVTLSCEQNLNHDAMYWYRQDPGQGLRLIYYSQIVNDFQKGDIAEGYSVSREKKESFPLTVTSAQKNPTAFYLCASSIGTGGHQPQHFGDGTRLSIL.

V usage is TRBV7-2 and J usage is TRBJ1-2, with TRBD1 as a possible D gene (5 bases). This CDR3 has 12 amino acids. Trimming removed 1 base at V and 13 bases at J, with 13 bases between. Germline loops: CDR1 SGHTA, CDR2 FQGNSA. CDR3 sequence reads: CASSLGFKGATF. The CDR3 DNA is TGTGCCAGCAGCTTAGGATTCAAAGGGGCCACCTTC.

The V and J genes are TRBV25-1 and TRBJ1-6; D may be TRBD1 (6 bases). CDR1 is MGHDK, CDR2 SYGVNS, per germline. Trimming took 2 bases from V and 7 from J, leaving 15 bases between them. The CDR3 loop spans 16 amino acids. The CDR3 region is CASSEGFRDKNSPLHF. The CDR3 nucleotides are TGTGCCAGCAGTGAAGGTTTCCGGGACAAAAATTCACCCCTCCACTTT.

This chain connects TRBV5-1 to TRBJ2-5, with D perhaps matching TRBD1 (6 bases). Germline lookup yields CDR1 SGHRS and CDR2 YFSETQ. The CDR3 extends over 15 amino acids. V was trimmed by 0 bases and J by 5 bases, leaving 14 bases between them. DNA of the CDR3: TGCGCCAGCAGCTTGGCCTCAGGGGCGAGCGAGACCCAGTACTTC. Translating gives CASSLASGASETQYF.

This clone was detected only once. This chain connects TRBV28 to TRBJ1-1; tentatively, D is TRBD1 (5 bases). Germline V gene sequence: CDR1 MDHEN, CDR2 SYDVKM. The V and J ends lost 5 bases and 5 bases respectively, with 18 bases between them. CDR3 length equals 15 residues. In nucleotides, the CDR3 is TGTGCCAGCAGTCTCCCGGGGGGTGGGGGGACTGAAGCTTTCTTT. This sequence encodes CASSLPGGGGTEAFF. The whole variable domain, filled in from reference TRBV28 and TRBJ1-1, reads DVKVTQSSRYLVKRTGEKVFLECVQDMDHENMFWYRQDPGLGLRLIYFSYDVKMKEKGDIPEGYSVSREKKERFSLILESASTNQTSMYLCASSLPGGGGTEAFFGQGTRLTVV.

The V call is TRBV4-3, the J call TRBJ1-3; tentatively, D is TRBD1 (5 bases). Looked up from germline, CDR1 is LGHNA and CDR2 is YSLEER. This CDR3 has 19 amino acids. Deletions cut 0 bases from V and 3 bases from J, with 21 bases between. CDR3 in amino acids: CASSQDVFRGYSVGNTIYF. The CDR3, as DNA: TGCGCCAGCAGCCAAGATGTTTTTCGGGGGTATAGCGTTGGAAACACCATATATTTT.

This clone has a handful of counts. This chain links TRBV6-1 with TRBJ1-2; D uncertain. Looked up from germline, CDR1 is MNHNS and CDR2 is SASEGT. V gave up 5 bases and J gave up 5 bases, with 6 bases separating them. There are 11 residues in the CDR3. The CDR3 reads CASSPLYGYTF. CDR3 nucleotide sequence: TGTGCCAGCAGTCCTTTATATGGCTACACCTTC.

The chain is built from TRBV2 and TRBJ2-2; 9 positions match TRBD1. CDR3 length: 15 residues. V was pared by 6 bases and J by 5 bases, with 7 bases of the junction left unmatched. Germline loops: CDR1 SNHLY, CDR2 FYNNEI. CDR3 residues: CASRSDRGRTGELFF. CDR3 in DNA: TGTGCCAGCAGATCGGACAGGGGAAGGACCGGGGAGCTGTTTTTT.

This sequence joins TRBV4-3 and TRBJ1-6; a weak D match, TRBD1 (6 bases). Germline V lookup: CDR1 LGHNA, CDR2 YSLEER. Trimming took 4 bases from V and 8 from J, leaving 15 bases between them. The CDR3 loop spans 15 amino acids. The CDR3 DNA follows: TGCGCCAGCAGCCTCACCGGGACAAGGGATTCACCCCTCCACTTT. This sequence encodes CASSLTGTRDSPLHF.